Listed below are T cell receptor beta chains from one sample, sequenced in a study of PD-L1 blockade in urothelial cancer. The protocol was immunoSEQ multiplex PCR, while the TCRdb copy is restricted to in-frame clones and leaves out a portion. The table lists roughly 63,000 clones, about four fifths of them singletons. Sequences were derived from PBMCs, sampled around atezolizumab (anti-PD-L1) treatment. Source of these receptors: a man aged 65 to 79 with urothelial cancer. Both conserved end residues are trimmed from each CDR3. The order of the fields is CDR3 protein, J gene, V gene, D gene. D genes are given only for firm matches.

ASSNRENNEQF,TRBJ2-1,TRBV19,NA
ASSLGTASYGYT,TRBJ1-2,TRBV5-1,NA
ASNVGGNTGELF,TRBJ2-2,TRBV11-2,NA
ASSPPNRRNTEAF,TRBJ1-1,TRBV18,NA
ASSQTSGSSYEQY,TRBJ2-7,TRBV6-5,TRBD2
ASSMGRQGSHEQY,TRBJ2-7,TRBV19,TRBD1
ASSIDRVGWPQH,TRBJ1-5,TRBV19,NA
ASTSGRDTGELF,TRBJ2-2,TRBV5-4,TRBD2
ASGFILAGGPYEQY,TRBJ2-7,TRBV12-5,TRBD2
ASSIQGVQSEQY,TRBJ2-7,TRBV27,TRBD1
AIFAGNYGYT,TRBJ1-2,TRBV10-3,NA
ANTGADTQY,TRBJ2-3,TRBV19,NA
ASSEGQGGSGNTIY,TRBJ1-3,TRBV18,TRBD1
ASSYLRGSTGELF,TRBJ2-2,TRBV6-6,NA
ASSFEDNSPLH,TRBJ1-6,TRBV5-1,NA
ASRRGQGEQY,TRBJ2-7,TRBV7-8,TRBD1
ASTNWGDYGYT,TRBJ1-2,TRBV27,NA
ASSLGAPAALNEQF,TRBJ2-1,TRBV5-4,NA
ASSFGGGNEQF,TRBJ2-1,TRBV7-7,NA
ASSLGQATGELF,TRBJ2-2,TRBV5-1,NA
ASSRWQAGGELF,TRBJ2-2,TRBV14,NA
ASSGITNEKLF,TRBJ1-4,TRBV27,NA
ASSLDLGGRGYT,TRBJ1-2,TRBV7-2,NA
SVEMGHRTDTQY,TRBJ2-3,TRBV29-1,NA
ASSENQVRNEQF,TRBJ2-1,TRBV2,NA
ASSQHVQGDEQY,TRBJ2-7,TRBV14,NA
ASSVGGGDTEAF,TRBJ1-1,TRBV9,NA
ASSLRLAGDSTDTQY,TRBJ2-3,TRBV7-3,TRBD2
ASSRETQY,TRBJ2-5,TRBV2,NA
ASSLGTGDTYEQY,TRBJ2-7,TRBV7-2,TRBD1
ASSGDRAINTEAF,TRBJ1-1,TRBV5-4,TRBD1
ASSPTGTGDYEQY,TRBJ2-7,TRBV9,TRBD1
ASRKSSQGSYNEQF,TRBJ2-1,TRBV6-4,NA
ASSDSLGSSYGYT,TRBJ1-2,TRBV2,NA
ASSRTGEPTEKLF,TRBJ1-4,TRBV11-2,TRBD1
ASSTVSGTGDTGELF,TRBJ2-2,TRBV19,TRBD1
ASSQEERLPNTGELF,TRBJ2-2,TRBV4-2,NA
ASTPGGRGLEQY,TRBJ2-7,TRBV27,TRBD1
ASTLSGVSGNTIY,TRBJ1-3,TRBV19,NA
ASSPEATRTGELF,TRBJ2-2,TRBV11-3,NA
ATQGERVRSTDTQY,TRBJ2-3,TRBV10-3,NA